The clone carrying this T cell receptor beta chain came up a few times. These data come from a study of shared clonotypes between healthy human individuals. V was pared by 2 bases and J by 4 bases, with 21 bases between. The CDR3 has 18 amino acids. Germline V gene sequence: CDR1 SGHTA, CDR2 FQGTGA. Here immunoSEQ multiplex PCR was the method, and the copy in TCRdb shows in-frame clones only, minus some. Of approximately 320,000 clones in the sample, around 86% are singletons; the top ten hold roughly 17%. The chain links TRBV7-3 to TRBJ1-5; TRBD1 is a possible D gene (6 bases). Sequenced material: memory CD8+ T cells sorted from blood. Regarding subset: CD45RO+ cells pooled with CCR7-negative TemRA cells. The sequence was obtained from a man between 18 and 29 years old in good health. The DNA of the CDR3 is TGTGCCAGCAGCTTAGGGTATCCGGGACATCCCTCAAATCAGCCCCAGCATTTT. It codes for CASSLGYPGHPSNQPQHF. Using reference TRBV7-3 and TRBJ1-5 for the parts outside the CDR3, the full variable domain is GAGVSQTPSNKVTEKGKYVELRCDPISGHTALYWYRQSLGQGPEFLIYFQGTGAADDSGLPNDRFFAVRPEGSVSTLKIQRTERGDSAVYLCASSLGYPGHPSNQPQHFGDGTRLSIL.